One sample yielded the 9 T cell receptor beta chains listed below, sequenced in a study of early T cells in non-severe SARS-CoV-2 infection. MiXCR, run by TCRdb on the 5' RACE reads, gives a single entry per CDR3 protein. The sample yields about 64,000 distinct CDR3 sequences, 7% to 9.5% seen once. The starting material was whole blood, obtained at baseline. These TCRs come from an adult who was a healthcare worker with PCR-confirmed SARS-CoV-2 infection or an uninfected control (not recorded which).

This clonotype was picked up a small number of times. CDR3 sequence: CSARTSGRSYNEQFF. CDR3 nucleotide sequence: TGCAGTGCCCGGACTAGCGGGAGGTCCTACAATGAGCAGTTCTTC. The chain is built from TRBV20-1 and TRBJ2-1; 14 bases fit TRBD2. This CDR3 contains 15 residues. Germline V CDR1 and CDR2: DFQATT, SNEGSKA (reference sequence). The trim removed 6 bases at V and 1 base at J, leaving 2 bases unmatched.

This chain links TRBV29-1 with TRBJ1-1; no firm D call. The CDR3 has 13 residues. V lost 8 bases, J lost 0 bases, and 13 bases lay in between. The germline V gene has CDR1 SQVTM and CDR2 ANQGSEA. CDR3 protein: CSSGKGLNTEAFF. The CDR3 bases are TGCAGCTCGGGCAAGGGATTGAACACTGAAGCTTTCTTT.

On this clonotype: A junction end diverges from the germline sequence, so it may reflect a read error. The V call is TRBV7-7, the J call TRBJ2-5; D call uncertain. The CDR3 spans 13 residues. Germline V lookup: CDR1 SSHAT, CDR2 FNYEAQ (reference sequence). The CDR3 nucleotides read TGTGCTAGCAGCTCGGGCCCCCCGGAGACCCAGTACTTC. Its protein is CASSSGPPETQYF.

This clonotype was seen repeatedly, ten times or more. CDR3 in amino acids: CASSEDRFNGYTF. Here the CDR3 DNA reads TGTGCCAGCAGTGAGGACAGGTTTAACGGCTACACCTTC. The chain has TRBV14 and TRBJ1-2; 7 bases map to TRBD1. The CDR3 has 13 amino acids. With 6 bases clipped from V and 8 bases from J, the junction kept 9 bases outside the gene matches. CDR1 and CDR2 from the germline V gene are SGHDN and FVKESK.

This clonotype was detected a few times. The chain couples TRBV5-1 to TRBJ2-7; 7 bases map to TRBD2. The CDR3 spans 15 residues. Per germline, CDR1 SGHRS and CDR2 YFSETQ. Losses at the gene ends were 4 bases for V and 3 bases for J; bases not matched to a gene: 10. This CDR3 reads CASSPGGLVFYEQYF. DNA for the CDR3: TGCGCCAGCAGCCCCGGCGGACTAGTCTTCTACGAGCAGTACTTC.

V and J are TRBV5-1 and TRBJ1-1; 7 nucleotides line up with TRBD1. This CDR3 contains 14 residues. The V and J ends lost 4 bases and 1 base, in that order; junction bases with no gene match: 4. In germline, CDR1 is SGHRS, CDR2 YFSETQ. For the CDR3, the DNA is TGCGCCAGCAGCACCCACAGGGGGAACACTGAAGCTTTCTTT. Translation gives CASSTHRGNTEAFF. Combining the CDR3 with reference TRBV5-1 and TRBJ1-1 gives the whole variable domain KAGVTQTPRYLIKTRGQQVTLSCSPISGHRSVSWYQQTPGQGLQFLFEYFSETQRNKGNFPGRFSGRQFSNSRSEMNVSTLELGDSALYLCASSTHRGNTEAFFGQGTRLTVV.

The sample holds many counts of this clonotype. This sequence joins TRBV6-5 and TRBJ2-3, with D perhaps TRBD2 (6 bases). V dropped 6 bases and J dropped 6 bases, with 19 bases sitting between them. The germline gives CDR1 MNHEY, CDR2 SVGAGI. The CDR3 is 15 amino acids. CDR3 residues: CASSRGALAADTQYF. CDR3 nucleotides: TGTGCCAGCAGCCGGGGTGCACTAGCAGCCGATACGCAGTATTTT.

The chain combines TRBV19 with TRBJ2-5, with 9 bases matching TRBD2. Trimming removed 2 bases from V and 4 bases from J; junction bases left unmatched: 2. The CDR3 is 14 residues long. Germline CDR1 is LNHDA and CDR2 is SQIVND (reference sequence). Written as DNA, the CDR3 is TGTGCCAGTAGTATAACGGGACTAGCAGAGACCCAGTACTTC. Translated, it gives CASSITGLAETQYF.

This clonotype has more than one count but fewer than ten. This chain uses TRBV19 with TRBJ2-6, with D maybe TRBD2 (5 bases). The CDR3 extends over 16 amino acids. Per the germline V gene, CDR1 is LNHDA and CDR2 is SQIVND (reference sequence). V gave up 6 bases and J gave up 2 bases, with 14 bases separating them. The CDR3 spells CASRGLGGTGANVLTF. DNA for the CDR3: TGTGCCAGTAGGGGTCTCGGAGGCACTGGGGCCAACGTCCTGACTTTC.